This is a list of T cell receptor beta chains from one sample in a study of cytomegalovirus exposure and HLA in healthy donors. The repertoire was sequenced with immunoSEQ multiplex PCR; TCRdb's copy has only in-frame clones and lacks some. Found here are about 150,000 clones, 81% of them singletons; the top ten hold 1.3%. The specimen was PBMCs. The receptors shown here come from a man in his fifties or sixties in good health and CMV-seropositive. Each CDR3 is given with its conserved first and last residue. D genes are given only for firm matches. Size is stated for part of the rows, as once, few or many counts, or as a class when the clone is expanded.

d_gene	v_gene	j_gene	abundance	CDR3aa	CDR3nt
TRBD1	TRBV7-3	TRBJ2-7	NA	CASSLRDRGEYEQYF	TGTGCCAGCAGCTTAAGGGACAGGGGAGAGTACGAGCAGTACTTC
NA	TRBV27	TRBJ2-7	NA	CASSLFRTYEQYF	TGTGCCAGCAGTTTATTTAGAACCTACGAGCAGTACTTC
TRBD1	TRBV29-1	TRBJ1-1	NA	CSVAGGWNTEAFF	TGCAGCGTTGCAGGGGGGTGGAACACTGAAGCTTTCTTT
TRBD1	TRBV30	TRBJ1-1	few	CAWSVQGSTEAFF	TGTGCCTGGAGTGTACAGGGGAGCACTGAAGCTTTCTTT
TRBD2	TRBV7-9	TRBJ2-7	NA	CASSLGEGFYEQYF	TGTGCCAGCAGCCTAGGGGAGGGTTTCTACGAGCAGTACTTC
NA	TRBV7-3	TRBJ2-2	NA	CASSSQGPGELFF	TGTGCCAGCAGCTCCCAGGGGCCCGGGGAGCTGTTTTTT
NA	TRBV5-1	TRBJ1-2	NA	CASSFRQREPWELGTF	TGCGCCAGCAGCTTCCGACAGCGTGAACCGTGGGAATTAGGTACCTTC
TRBD1	TRBV30	TRBJ1-2	NA	CAWSADRVNYGYTF	TGTGCCTGGAGTGCTGACAGGGTCAACTATGGCTACACCTTC
NA	TRBV18	TRBJ1-5	once	CASSGNRGDNQPQHF	TGTGCCAGCTCAGGTAACCGGGGGGACAATCAGCCCCAGCATTTT
NA	TRBV29-1	TRBJ2-3	NA	CSVASGGTDTQYF	TGCAGCGTTGCGTCAGGGGGCACAGATACGCAGTATTTT
TRBD1	TRBV9	TRBJ1-1	NA	CASSAAGTANTEAFF	TGTGCCAGCAGCGCCGCCGGGACAGCGAACACTGAAGCTTTCTTT
TRBD2	TRBV19	TRBJ2-3	NA	CASTGGNTQYF	TGTGCCAGTACGGGGGGGAATACGCAGTATTTT
NA	TRBV18	TRBJ1-1	NA	CASSPGTNTEAFF	TGTGCCAGCTCACCAGGGACTAACACTGAAGCTTTCTTT
NA	TRBV7-7	TRBJ2-3	NA	CASSSTRSDTQYF	TGTGCTAGCAGCTCCACCCGGAGTGATACGCAGTATTTT
TRBD2	TRBV4-2	TRBJ2-1	NA	CASSQDLYTSGSPSSYNEQFF	TGTGCCAGCAGCCAAGATCTCTATACTAGCGGGAGCCCAAGCTCCTACAATGAGCAGTTCTTC
NA	TRBV2	TRBJ2-1	once	CASREYNEQFF	TGTGCCAGTCGGGAGTACAATGAGCAGTTCTTC
NA	TRBV9	TRBJ1-2	NA	CASTVGGSSYGYTF	TGTGCCAGCACCGTCGGAGGGAGTAGCTATGGCTACACCTTC
TRBD1	TRBV4-1	TRBJ1-2	NA	CASSQDRPGQAANYGYTF	TGCGCCAGCAGCCAAGATCGGCCGGGACAGGCAGCTAACTATGGCTACACCTTC
NA	TRBV2	TRBJ2-3	NA	CASSEAMATDTQYF	TGTGCCAGCAGTGAAGCGATGGCCACAGATACGCAGTATTTT
NA	TRBV4-1	TRBJ1-5	NA	CASSQGEGNQPQHF	TGCGCCAGCAGCCAAGGGGAGGGCAATCAGCCCCAGCATTTT
TRBD1	TRBV7-2	TRBJ1-2	NA	CASSQDRASLNYGYTF	TGTGCCAGCAGCCAGGACAGGGCGTCCCTTAACTATGGCTACACCTTC
NA	TRBV5-6	TRBJ2-1	few	CASSLSRRWDNEQFF	TGTGCCAGCAGCTTGTCTAGAAGATGGGACAATGAGCAGTTCTTC
NA	TRBV28	TRBJ1-5	NA	CASTPSTRGASQPQHF	TGTGCCAGCACCCCGTCGACTCGGGGGGCCAGTCAGCCCCAGCATTTT
NA	TRBV5-1	TRBJ2-5	NA	CASSLFTGGEETQYF	TGCGCCAGCAGCTTGTTCACAGGGGGGGAGGAGACCCAGTACTTC
TRBD1	TRBV13	TRBJ2-4	NA	CASRNDRAAKNIQYF	TGTGCCAGCAGAAACGACAGGGCGGCCAAAAACATTCAGTACTTC
NA	TRBV5-6	TRBJ1-1	NA	CASRIGGEGGAEAFF	TGTGCCAGCAGGATCGGAGGGGAGGGGGGCGCTGAAGCTTTCTTT
NA	TRBV4-3	TRBJ2-5	NA	CASSQSQGYQETQYF	TGCGCCAGCAGCCAGTCACAGGGATACCAAGAGACCCAGTACTTC
TRBD2	TRBV14	TRBJ2-1	NA	CASSPTHGGSEQFF	TGTGCCAGCAGCCCTACCCATGGCGGGAGTGAGCAGTTCTTC
TRBD1	TRBV6-5	TRBJ2-2	NA	CALGTGVTGELFF	TGTGCCTTGGGTACAGGGGTGACCGGGGAGCTGTTTTTT
NA	TRBV11-2	TRBJ1-4	NA	CASTYLGRGGKLFF	TGTGCCAGCACCTACCTGGGCCGGGGGGGAAAACTGTTTTTT
NA	TRBV6-1	TRBJ1-4	NA	CASSGLLGATNEKLFF	TGTGCCAGCAGTGGCCTGCTAGGAGCAACTAATGAAAAACTGTTTTTT
NA	TRBV20-1	TRBJ2-5	NA	CSADSQETQYF	TGCAGTGCGGACAGCCAAGAGACCCAGTACTTC
TRBD1	TRBV28	TRBJ2-7	NA	CASSLDRGPWYEQYF	TGTGCCAGCAGTCTTGACAGGGGCCCCTGGTACGAGCAGTACTTC
TRBD2	TRBV7-9	TRBJ2-7	NA	CASSSAAGTSGRHEQYF	TGTGCCAGCAGCTCGGCAGCCGGGACTAGCGGGAGGCACGAGCAGTACTTC
TRBD2	TRBV4-1	TRBJ2-7	few	CASSPRGAGTYEQYF	TGCGCCAGCAGCCCCCGCGGAGCGGGGACCTACGAGCAGTACTTC
NA	TRBV2	TRBJ2-1	NA	CASRLHYNEQFF	TGTGCCAGCAGACTCCACTACAATGAGCAGTTCTTC
TRBD1	TRBV27	TRBJ2-7	NA	CASSLGSTGAYEQYF	TGTGCCAGCAGTTTGGGATCGACAGGGGCCTACGAGCAGTACTTC
NA	TRBV5-6	TRBJ1-4	NA	CASSLLGGDAGDEKLFF	TGTGCCAGCAGCTTGCTGGGTGGGGACGCGGGGGATGAAAAACTGTTTTTT
TRBD1	TRBV5-6	TRBJ1-4	NA	CASSLWTGSRRNEKLFF	TGTGCCAGCAGCTTATGGACAGGGTCAAGGCGTAATGAAAAACTGTTTTTT
NA	TRBV12-5	TRBJ2-3	NA	CASGLGGADTQYF	TGTGCTAGTGGTTTGGGCGGGGCAGATACGCAGTATTTT
NA	TRBV6-1	TRBJ2-1	once	CASSSGWEQFF	TGTGCCAGCAGTTCAGGCTGGGAGCAGTTCTTC
TRBD1	TRBV6-1	TRBJ1-5	NA	CASRGQDQHF	TGTGCCAGCAGAGGACAGGACCAGCATTTT
NA	TRBV2	TRBJ2-1	NA	CASSPGTYGEQFF	TGTGCCAGCAGTCCCGGGACTTACGGTGAGCAGTTCTTC
NA	TRBV2	TRBJ1-4	NA	CASSPLLVSGEKLFF	TGTGCCAGCAGTCCCCTCCTCGTCTCGGGTGAAAAACTGTTTTTT
NA	TRBV5-1	TRBJ2-7	once	CASSLSRGSYEQYF	TGCGCCAGCAGCTTGAGCAGGGGCTCCTACGAGCAGTACTTC
TRBD1	TRBV6-6	TRBJ2-2	NA	CASSYPTGPGELFF	TGTGCCAGCAGTTACCCGACAGGGCCCGGGGAGCTGTTTTTT
TRBD2	TRBV30	TRBJ2-1	NA	CALGGSGRSYNEQFF	TGTGCCCTGGGAGGTAGCGGGAGATCCTACAATGAGCAGTTCTTC
NA	TRBV14	TRBJ1-2	NA	CASSQVGQVPNYGYTF	TGTGCCAGCAGCCAAGTGGGGCAGGTCCCTAACTATGGCTACACCTTC
NA	TRBV5-1	TRBJ1-1	NA	CASSLGGNTEAFF	TGCGCCAGCAGCTTGGGGGGCAACACTGAAGCTTTCTTT
TRBD1	TRBV18	TRBJ1-5	NA	CASSLGQAGDQPQHF	TGTGCCAGCTCGCTGGGACAGGCCGGAGACCAGCCCCAGCATTTT
TRBD2	TRBV10-3	TRBJ2-7	NA	CAISESSASGRDEQYF	TGTGCCATCAGTGAGTCTTCGGCTAGCGGGAGGGACGAGCAGTACTTC
TRBD1	TRBV28	TRBJ1-3	NA	CASRTTGGSGNTIYF	TGTGCCAGCAGAACGACAGGGGGCTCTGGAAACACCATATATTTT